One sample yielded the 29 T cell receptor beta chains listed below, sequenced in a study of CD8 T cells in Susac syndrome. The RNA, about 0.5 to 1 ug, was put through reverse transcription using random hexamers. TCRdb re-called the immunoSEQ multiplex PCR reads through MiXCR, storing one row per CDR3 protein. Of 250,000 to 300,000 distinct CDR3 sequences in the sample, 89% are singletons; the top ten hold 0.18%. The sample was CD8+ T cells from PBMCs. These receptors all stem from a human donor with multiple sclerosis.

The genes are TRBV7-8 and TRBJ2-1; 7 positions agree with TRBD2. Germline-derived CDR1 and CDR2 are SGHVS and FQNEAQ. V shed 5 bases and J 0 bases; nucleotides not matched to a gene: 7. The CDR3 is 16 residues long. The CDR3 coding sequence is TGTGCCAGCAGCCCCGGCGCGGGAGCCTCCTACAATGAGCAGTTCTTC. It codes for CASSPGAGASYNEQFF.

The chain has TRBV19 and TRBJ2-7, with D perhaps matching TRBD2 (5 bases). This CDR3 comprises 14 residues. Germline CDR1 reads LNHDA; CDR2 reads SQIVND (reference sequence). Deletions cut 3 bases from V and 7 bases from J, with 16 bases between. CDR3 sequence: CASSIGIVTPEQYF. In DNA form, the CDR3 reads TGTGCCAGTAGTATCGGGATCGTGACTCCTGAGCAGTACTTC.

The V gene is TRBV7-8, the J gene TRBJ2-3; TRBD2 matches at 9 bases. The V segment lost 5 bases and the J segment 3 bases; nucleotides outside the gene matches: 12. CDR3 length equals 17 residues. Germline CDR1 SGHVS, CDR2 FQNEAQ. CDR3 in DNA: TGTGCCAGCAGCGGTTGGGGTAGCGGGAGTTATACAGATACGCAGTATTTT. Encoded protein: CASSGWGSGSYTDTQYF.

CDR3 amino acids: CSARATDTQYF. The CDR3 nucleotides read TGCAGTGCTAGGGCTACAGATACGCAGTATTTT. The chain joins TRBV20-1 to TRBJ2-3, with no clear D. CDR3 length: 11 amino acids. Looked up from germline, CDR1 is DFQATT and CDR2 is SNEGSKA (reference sequence). V lost 3 bases to trimming and J lost 3 bases, with 4 bases between them.

The V gene is TRBV4-1, the J gene TRBJ2-7; TRBD1 is a possible D gene (6 bases). Between the trimmed V and J ends, which lost 0 bases and 2 bases, there was a span of 11 bases. This CDR3 is 15 amino acids long. Germline V gene sequence: CDR1 MGHRA, CDR2 YSYEKL. CDR3 loop: CASSQEWGQAYEQYF. The CDR3 bases are TGCGCCAGCAGCCAAGAGTGGGGGCAGGCCTACGAGCAGTACTTC.

V and J are TRBV15 and TRBJ2-7, with D unresolved. Trimming cost V 3 bases and J 4 bases, with 7 bases left between them. The CDR3 has 12 residues. Germline V CDR1 and CDR2: LNHNV, YYDKDF (reference sequence). The CDR3 coding sequence is TGTGCCACCAGCAGTCTAGGGTACGAGCAGTACTTC. Translated: CATSSLGYEQYF.

The V gene is TRBV6-2 or TRBV6-3, the J gene TRBJ1-1, with D tentatively TRBD1 (5 bases). Germline CDR1 is MNHEY and CDR2 is SVGEGT. The CDR3 sequence is 14 residues long. V gave up 2 bases and J gave up 5 bases, with 12 bases separating them. Here the CDR3 DNA reads TGTGCCAGCAGTTACAACAGTGGGGGGACTGAAGCTTTCTTT. Protein product: CASSYNSGGTEAFF.

The CDR3 protein is CSVDPGSGELFF. CDR3 sequence (DNA): TGCAGCGTTGATCCCGGTTCCGGGGAGCTGTTTTTT. The chain has TRBV29-1 and TRBJ2-2, with D uncertain. Germline V gene data show CDR1 as SQVTM and CDR2 as ANQGSEA. The V end was cut by 3 bases, the J end by 6 bases, with 8 bases between. This CDR3 contains 12 residues.

The V and J genes are TRBV5-6 and TRBJ2-7, with D tentatively TRBD1 or TRBD2 (5 bases each). Germline-derived CDR1 and CDR2 are SGHDT and YYEEEE. This CDR3 has 14 residues. Trimming took off 0 bases at V and 3 bases at J, with 10 bases between the two ends. The CDR3 here is CASSLAGTFYEQYF. The DNA for the CDR3 is TGTGCCAGCAGCTTGGCTGGGACCTTCTACGAGCAGTACTTC.

The rearrangement uses TRBV14 and TRBJ2-3; D is possibly TRBD1 (6 bases). The CDR3 has 14 residues. V lost 5 bases, J lost 2 bases, and 11 bases lay in between. Germline CDR1 reads SGHDN; CDR2 reads FVKESK. CDR3 in amino acids: CASSRGKVTDTQYF. In DNA, the CDR3 is TGTGCCAGCAGCAGGGGGAAAGTCACAGATACGCAGTATTTT.

This sequence joins TRBV9 and TRBJ2-5, with D hard to call. This CDR3 is 13 amino acids long. Germline V gene sequence: CDR1 SGDLS, CDR2 YYNGEE. The ends were cut back, 0 bases at V and 4 bases at J, with 7 bases in the middle. The CDR3 DNA follows: TGTGCCAGCAGCGTAGAACCGATAGAGACCCAGTACTTC. As protein: CASSVEPIETQYF.

The chain combines TRBV4-3 with TRBJ1-2; D is unclear. The V and J ends lost 0 bases and 4 bases respectively, with 12 bases between them. Looked up from germline, CDR1 is LGHNA and CDR2 is YSLEER. The CDR3 has 15 amino acids. CDR3 sequence (DNA): TGCGCCAGCAGCCAAGATGTGATTCCGATCTATGGCTACACCTTC. This codes for CASSQDVIPIYGYTF.

The V call is TRBV20-1, the J call TRBJ2-3, with 11 bases identical to TRBD2. Per germline, CDR1 DFQATT and CDR2 SNEGSKA (reference sequence). The CDR3 extends over 15 amino acids. Germline trimming cut 6 bases from V and 4 bases from J; bases unmatched to any gene: 9. The CDR3, as DNA: TGCAGTGCCGATACGGGACTAGCGGATTCAGATACGCAGTATTTT. This gives the protein CSADTGLADSDTQYF.

The CDR3 sequence: CASSLARGVHTEAFF. CDR3 bases: TGTGCCAGCAGCTTAGCGCGGGGGGTGCACACTGAAGCTTTCTTT. The chain carries TRBV7-9 and TRBJ1-1; D possibly corresponds to TRBD1 (5 bases). The CDR3 totals 15 residues. Looked up from germline, CDR1 is SEHNR and CDR2 is FQNEAQ (reference sequence). Trimming removed 0 bases at V and 3 bases at J, with 11 bases between.

This rearrangement joins TRBV10-3 to TRBJ1-2, with D tentatively TRBD1 (5 bases). The CDR3 has 14 amino acids. The germline V gene has CDR1 ENHRY and CDR2 SYGVKD. V lost 4 bases, J lost 3 bases, and 12 bases lay in between. CDR3 in amino acids: CAISVRENYYGYTF. DNA of the CDR3: TGTGCCATCAGTGTCAGGGAGAATTACTATGGCTACACCTTC.

A single count supports this clonotype. The chain is built from TRBV4-1 and TRBJ1-2, with 9 bases lining up with TRBD1. The germline V gene encodes CDR1 MGHRA and CDR2 YSYEKL. There are 17 residues in the CDR3. V dropped 1 base and J dropped 4; count of bases not matched to a gene: 10. CDR3 bases: TGCGCCAGCAGCCAAGGACTGGGACAGGGCGGCCGCTATGGCTACACCTTC. This sequence encodes CASSQGLGQGGRYGYTF.

This rearrangement joins TRBV4-3 to TRBJ2-1; D remains ambiguous. This CDR3 comprises 15 residues. CDR1 and CDR2 (germline): LGHNA, YSLEER. Trimming cost V 0 bases and J 3 bases, with 9 bases left between them. The CDR3: CASSQERESYNEQFF. In DNA, the CDR3 is TGCGCCAGCAGCCAAGAAAGGGAAAGCTACAATGAGCAGTTCTTC.

The CDR3 spells CASSSERYEQYF. The CDR3 DNA reads TGTGCCAGCAGCTCGGAACGATACGAGCAGTACTTC. This chain joins TRBV5-6 and TRBJ2-7; D is unclear. The CDR3 is made up of 12 amino acids. Per the germline V gene, CDR1 is SGHDT and CDR2 is YYEEEE. With 3 bases removed from V and 4 bases from J, the gap between germline ends came to 8 bases.

V is TRBV6-2 or TRBV6-3 and J is TRBJ2-1, with 9 positions matching TRBD2. V dropped 1 base and J dropped 5; count of bases not matched to a gene: 3. CDR1 is MNHEY, CDR2 SVGEGT, per germline. The CDR3 consists of 15 residues. The CDR3 DNA reads TGTGCCAGCAGTTACTTTAGCGGGAGTAACAATGAGCAGTTCTTC. Residues: CASSYFSGSNNEQFF.

The V gene is TRBV19, the J gene TRBJ2-1; D gene unclear. The CDR3 consists of 13 residues. Deletions cut 7 bases from V and 0 bases from J, with 7 bases between. Germline V gene lookup returns CDR1 LNHDA and CDR2 SQIVND (reference sequence). The CDR3 DNA follows: TGTGCCAGTACCATGAGCTCCTACAATGAGCAGTTCTTC. It translates to CASTMSSYNEQFF.

The V call is TRBV5-6, the J call TRBJ2-5, with TRBD1 matching over 7 bases. V shed 3 bases, J shed 1 base, and the junction held 6 bases outside the gene matches. The CDR3 totals 15 residues. CDR1 and CDR2 (germline): SGHDT, YYEEEE. The CDR3 DNA reads TGTGCCAGCAGCTGGGAACAGGGGCCCCAAGAGACCCAGTACTTC. It is translated as CASSWEQGPQETQYF.

The chain uses TRBV18 and TRBJ2-7; TRBD2 aligns across 12 bases. Germline trimming cut 6 bases from V and 7 bases from J; bases unmatched to any gene: 7. This CDR3 is built from 14 residues. The germline V gene has CDR1 KGHSH and CDR2 LQKENI. CDR3: CASSPSGGAHEQYF. The DNA of the CDR3 is TGTGCCAGCTCCCCTAGCGGGGGGGCGCATGAGCAGTACTTC.

This clonotype has only a few counts. This sequence joins TRBV7-6 and TRBJ2-4; D is ambiguous. CDR3 length equals 13 residues. The germline V gene encodes CDR1 SGHVS and CDR2 FNYEAQ. The V gene lost 9 bases and the J gene lost 6 bases, with 15 bases spanning the gap. CDR3 protein: CASAGTPGNIQYF. In DNA form, the CDR3 reads TGTGCCAGTGCAGGTACCCCAGGAAACATTCAGTACTTC.

The chain employs TRBV27 and TRBJ2-1; TRBD1 matches at 7 bases. This CDR3 spans 17 amino acids. V shed 1 base, J shed 6 bases, and the junction held 12 bases outside the gene matches. Looked up from germline, CDR1 is MNHEY and CDR2 is SMNVEV (reference sequence). CDR3 nucleotides: TGTGCCAGCAGTTTATACCTCGACAGGGTAGGCCCCAATGAGCAGTTCTTC. Protein product: CASSLYLDRVGPNEQFF.

V is TRBV24-1 and J is TRBJ2-3, with 8 bases identical to TRBD1. CDR1 and CDR2 from the germline V gene are KGHDR and SFDVKD. The CDR3 runs to 14 residues. J was trimmed by 2 bases and V by 6 bases; bases with no gene match: 3. The CDR3 region is CATSPRGLTDTQYF. The CDR3 DNA reads as TGTGCCACCAGTCCCAGGGGGCTCACAGATACGCAGTATTTT.

The chain uses TRBV27 and TRBJ2-1; D uncertain. This CDR3 is built from 15 residues. V was cut by 7 bases and J by 2 bases, with 15 bases left in between. Germline-derived CDR1 and CDR2 are MNHEY and SMNVEV (reference sequence). The CDR3 DNA sequence: TGTGCCAGCAACCCCCGTGAAGCAGCCTACAATGAGCAGTTCTTC. Translated, it gives CASNPREAAYNEQFF.

The rearrangement joins TRBV20-1 to TRBJ2-7; 11 bases agree with TRBD1. This CDR3 is built from 15 residues. The germline gives CDR1 DFQATT, CDR2 SNEGSKA (reference sequence). Germline trimming cut 4 bases from V and 4 bases from J; bases unmatched to any gene: 9. This chain's CDR3 is CSATPWGQGGYEQYF. DNA for the CDR3: TGCAGTGCTACGCCGTGGGGACAGGGGGGATACGAGCAGTACTTC.

The gene calls are TRBV20-1 and TRBJ1-2; D is ambiguous. CDR1 and CDR2 (germline): DFQATT, SNEGSKA (reference sequence). V lost 8 bases, J lost 13 bases, and 23 bases lay in between. This CDR3 contains 12 residues. The CDR3 reads CSPRTMAIGSTF. For the CDR3, the DNA is TGCAGTCCCCGGACTATGGCTATAGGTTCCACCTTC.

The gene calls are TRBV27 and TRBJ2-1, with 7 bases fitting TRBD2. Trimming removed 6 bases from V and 4 bases from J; junction bases left unmatched: 6. Germline assignment: CDR1 MNHEY and CDR2 SMNVEV (reference sequence). This CDR3 spans 14 amino acids. As DNA, the CDR3 is TGTGCCAGCAGGGTGGGCGGGAGTTACAATGAGCAGTTCTTC. It is translated as CASRVGGSYNEQFF.